Presented here are 21 T cell receptor beta chains from one specimen sequenced in a study of identical twins. TCRdb re-called the 5' RACE reads through MiXCR, storing one row per CDR3 protein. This sample yields about 460,000 distinct CDR3 sequences, of which more than 13% are seen a single time; more than 0.5% belongs to the top ten. These same data were also listed under a study on yellow fever vaccine responses in identical twins.

Sequencing was done on a sample of CD4+ T cells sorted from blood. The receptors were sampled from a woman in her late teens or twenties in good health.

The chain uses TRBV28 and TRBJ2-7; D is unresolved. The CDR3 is 14 residues long. Trimming removed 6 bases from V and 0 bases from J, with 12 bases in between. The germline CDR1 and CDR2 sequences are MDHEN and SYDVKM. Here the CDR3 reads CASSETLSSYEQYF. For the CDR3, the DNA is TGTGCCAGCAGCGAGACACTAAGCTCCTACGAGCAGTACTTC.

The chain joins TRBV20-1 to TRBJ1-4, with D hard to call. The CDR3 runs 13 residues. V lost 0 bases and J lost 10, with 12 bases in between. From germline, CDR1 is DFQATT and CDR2 SNEGSKA (reference sequence). Here the CDR3 reads CSARDGPSIKLFF. The CDR3 DNA is TGCAGTGCTAGAGACGGACCGTCAATAAAACTGTTTTTT.

The chain carries TRBV7-2 and TRBJ2-5; possibly TRBD2 for D (6 bases). Trimming left V 4 bases short and J 4 bases short, with 16 bases between. The CDR3 totals 15 residues. CDR1 is SGHTA and CDR2 is FQGNSA in the germline V gene. Written as DNA, the CDR3 is TGTGCCAGCAGCTCCCATAGCGGAGGTGGAGAGACCCAGTACTTC. Its protein is CASSSHSGGGETQYF.

This clonotype has just a few counts. The V call is TRBV14, the J call TRBJ2-3; D not resolved. This CDR3 contains 14 residues. Per germline, CDR1 SGHDN and CDR2 FVKESK. Trimming stripped 0 bases from V and 4 bases from J, with 8 bases between. The CDR3 nucleotides read TGTGCCAGCAGCCAAGATCTCCTAGCAGATACGCAGTATTTT. Its translation: CASSQDLLADTQYF.

Only a few counts were recorded for this clonotype. V is TRBV5-1 and J is TRBJ2-2; D ambiguous. V was shortened by 0 bases and J by 6 bases, with 15 bases between the two germline ends. The CDR3 is made up of 16 amino acids. Germline CDR1 is SGHRS and CDR2 is YFSETQ. CDR3 in amino acids: CASSLGEVAHPGELFF. Written as DNA, the CDR3 is TGCGCCAGCAGCTTGGGTGAGGTAGCCCACCCCGGGGAGCTGTTTTTT.

As DNA, the CDR3 is TGTGCCAGCAGCTTAATCCGGGGGGGCACCGGGGAGCTGTTTTTT. Translating it yields CASSLIRGGTGELFF. This sequence joins TRBV11-3 and TRBJ2-2; 8 bases match TRBD2. From germline, CDR1 is SGHNT and CDR2 YENEEA. V shed 2 bases and J 4 bases; nucleotides not matched to a gene: 3. The CDR3 covers 15 residues. The full variable domain, in which reference TRBV11-3 and TRBJ2-2 provide the parts outside the CDR3, is EAGVVQSPRYKIIEKKQPVAFWCNPISGHNTLYWYLQNLGQGPELLIRYENEEAVDDSQLPKDRFSAERLKGVDSTLKIQPAELGDSAVYLCASSLIRGGTGELFFGEGSRLTVL.

The rearrangement links TRBV20-1 to TRBJ2-7, with 12 bases that match TRBD2. Germline CDR1 is DFQATT and CDR2 is SNEGSKA (reference sequence). CDR3 size: 13 residues. With V trimmed by 6 bases and J by 4 bases, 4 bases remained unmatched. CDR3 sequence: CSARTSGIYEQYF. DNA for the CDR3: TGCAGTGCGAGGACTAGCGGGATTTACGAGCAGTACTTC.

Ten or more counts support this clonotype. The chain is built from TRBV5-1 and TRBJ1-6; 8 positions agree with TRBD1. Trimming at V came to 4 bases and at J to 7 bases, leaving 10 bases not matched to a gene. The CDR3 extends over 16 amino acids. The germline V gene encodes CDR1 SGHRS and CDR2 YFSETQ. CDR3 sequence (DNA): TGCGCCAGCAGCCAAACGTGGACAGGGAAGAATTCACCCCTCCACTTT. Encoded protein: CASSQTWTGKNSPLHF.

The chain employs TRBV5-1 and TRBJ2-7, with D perhaps matching TRBD1 (6 bases). The germline V gene has CDR1 SGHRS and CDR2 YFSETQ. Trimming pared 2 bases from V and 4 bases from J, leaving 13 bases between. The CDR3 length is 14 residues. CDR3 sequence: CASSLQQGPYEQYF. CDR3 bases: TGCGCCAGCAGCTTACAACAGGGCCCGTACGAGCAGTACTTC.

The chain joins TRBV12-3 or TRBV12-4 to TRBJ2-1, with TRBD2 as a possible D gene (6 bases). The CDR3 covers 14 residues. Between the trimmed V and J ends, which lost 0 bases and 9 bases, there was a span of 12 bases. The CDR3 DNA follows: TGTGCCAGCAGTTTAGCGGGAGGTCAGGGTGAGCAGTTCTTC. This gives the protein CASSLAGGQGEQFF.

The rearrangement joins TRBV9 to TRBJ2-2; a weak D match, TRBD2 (6 bases). Between the trimmed V and J ends, which lost 3 bases and 0 bases, there was a span of 9 bases. Germline V CDR1 and CDR2: SGDLS, YYNGEE. The CDR3 contains 15 residues. The CDR3 DNA reads TGTGCCAGCAGCGGACCTAGCGCGAACACCGGGGAGCTGTTTTTT. It specifies CASSGPSANTGELFF.

This clonotype occurred a few times. This chain connects TRBV6-1 to TRBJ2-1; 7 bases match TRBD1. V lost 5 bases to trimming and J lost 5 bases; unmatched junction nucleotides: 15. Germline V CDR1 and CDR2: MNHNS, SASEGT. This CDR3 spans 17 amino acids. The DNA for the CDR3 is TGTGCCAGCAGTAGGGGGCCGGACACTCGGCCTAACAATGAGCAGTTCTTC. This translates into CASSRGPDTRPNNEQFF.

The chain combines TRBV11-2 with TRBJ2-7; 15 bases agree with TRBD2. The CDR3 runs to 19 residues. Per the germline V gene, CDR1 is SGHAT and CDR2 is FQNNGV. V lost 2 bases and J lost 2; bases outside the gene matches: 10. CDR3 DNA: TGTGCCAGCAGCTTATTCTTCGGACTAGCGGGAGGGGTCACCTACGAGCAGTACTTC. This encodes CASSLFFGLAGGVTYEQYF.

This clonotype was seen a few times. The chain combines TRBV2 with TRBJ2-7; tentatively, D is TRBD2 (7 bases). The germline V and J ends were trimmed by 1 base and 3 bases, with 13 bases remaining between them. CDR3 size: 15 residues. Germline CDR1 and CDR2: SNHLY and FYNNEI. The CDR3 reads CASSEEGRGGYEQYF. The DNA for the CDR3 is TGTGCCAGCAGTGAAGAAGGTAGGGGGGGCTACGAGCAGTACTTC.

This clonotype was counted between two and nine times. V gene TRBV4-1 combines with J gene TRBJ2-7; D may be TRBD2 (6 bases). The germline V gene encodes CDR1 MGHRA and CDR2 YSYEKL. This CDR3 has 14 residues. V lost 1 base, J lost 3 bases, and 10 bases lay in between. Here the CDR3 DNA reads TGCGCCAGCAGCCAAGGGGACTCCCTCTACGAGCAGTACTTC. Its translation: CASSQGDSLYEQYF.

This chain's CDR3 is CASSLDGTGVSSSTDTQYF. In nucleotides, the CDR3 is TGTGCCAGCAGCTTGGACGGTACCGGCGTTAGCTCTAGCACAGATACGCAGTATTTT. The chain joins TRBV5-4 to TRBJ2-3; D is undetermined. V lost 0 bases, J lost 0 bases, and 20 bases lay in between. The CDR3 is 19 residues long. Germline V gives CDR1 SGHNT, CDR2 YYREEE (reference sequence).

J is TRBJ2-1 and V is TRBV20-1; D is unresolved. The V and J ends lost 0 bases and 0 bases respectively, with 9 bases between them. CDR1 is DFQATT, CDR2 SNEGSKA, per germline (reference sequence). The CDR3 extends over 15 amino acids. CDR3 in amino acids: CSARDRLLSYNEQFF. The CDR3 coding sequence is TGCAGTGCTAGAGATCGCCTACTCTCCTACAATGAGCAGTTCTTC.

This clonotype appeared a few times. The chain recombines TRBV7-3 with TRBJ2-1; maybe TRBD1 (6 bases). Germline V gene lookup returns CDR1 SGHTA and CDR2 FQGTGA. The ends were cut back, 5 bases at V and 7 bases at J, with 12 bases in the middle. This CDR3 is built from 13 residues. The CDR3 sequence is CASSTPQGNEQFF. As DNA, the CDR3 is TGTGCCAGCAGCACCCCCCAGGGGAATGAGCAGTTCTTC.

A few counts support this clonotype. V is TRBV7-2 and J is TRBJ2-2; possibly TRBD1 for D (5 bases). This CDR3 is 13 amino acids long. Trimming took 5 bases from V and 6 from J, leaving 10 bases between them. Per the germline V gene, CDR1 is SGHTA and CDR2 is FQGNSA. CDR3 sequence (DNA): TGTGCCAGCAGCGTCCCAGGGTCCGGGGAGCTGTTTTTT. Translation gives CASSVPGSGELFF.

This clonotype has only a few counts. This chain joins TRBV19 and TRBJ2-5; 7 bases align to TRBD1. The J segment lost 1 base and the V segment lost 3 bases, leaving 2 bases of the junction unmatched. The CDR3 is 14 amino acids. In germline, CDR1 is LNHDA, CDR2 SQIVND (reference sequence). CDR3 amino acids: CASSIWDSQETQYF. The CDR3 DNA follows: TGTGCCAGTAGTATCTGGGACAGCCAAGAGACCCAGTACTTC.

In this sample, this clonotype turned up many times. The chain combines TRBV12-3 or TRBV12-4 with TRBJ2-1; D not resolved. The CDR3 has 14 amino acids. V was shortened by 8 bases and J by 6 bases, with 17 bases between the two germline ends. CDR3 in amino acids: CASGLDLGANEQFF. The CDR3 coding sequence is TGTGCCAGCGGCCTCGACTTAGGCGCCAATGAGCAGTTCTTC.